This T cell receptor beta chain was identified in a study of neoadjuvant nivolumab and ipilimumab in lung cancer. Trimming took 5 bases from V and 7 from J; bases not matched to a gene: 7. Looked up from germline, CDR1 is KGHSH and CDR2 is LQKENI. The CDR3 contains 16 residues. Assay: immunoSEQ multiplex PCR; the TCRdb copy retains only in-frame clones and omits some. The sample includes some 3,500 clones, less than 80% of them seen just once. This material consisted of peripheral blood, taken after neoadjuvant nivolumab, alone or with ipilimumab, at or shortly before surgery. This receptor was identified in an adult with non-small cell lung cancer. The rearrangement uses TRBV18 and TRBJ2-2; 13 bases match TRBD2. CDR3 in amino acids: CASSSGLAGKNGELFF. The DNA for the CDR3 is TGTGCCAGCTCATCGGGACTAGCGGGAAAGAACGGGGAGCTGTTTTTT.